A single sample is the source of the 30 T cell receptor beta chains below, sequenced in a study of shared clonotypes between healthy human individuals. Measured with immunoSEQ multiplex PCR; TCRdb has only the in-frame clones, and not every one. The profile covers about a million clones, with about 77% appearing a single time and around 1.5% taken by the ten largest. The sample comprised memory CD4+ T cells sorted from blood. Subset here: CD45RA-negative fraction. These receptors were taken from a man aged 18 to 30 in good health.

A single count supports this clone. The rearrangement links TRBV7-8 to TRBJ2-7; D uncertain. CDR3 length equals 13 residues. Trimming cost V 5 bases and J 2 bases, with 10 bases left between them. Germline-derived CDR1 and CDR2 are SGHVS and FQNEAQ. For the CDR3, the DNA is TGTGCCAGCAGCCCCCAGGCTACCTACGAGCAGTACTTC. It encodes CASSPQATYEQYF.

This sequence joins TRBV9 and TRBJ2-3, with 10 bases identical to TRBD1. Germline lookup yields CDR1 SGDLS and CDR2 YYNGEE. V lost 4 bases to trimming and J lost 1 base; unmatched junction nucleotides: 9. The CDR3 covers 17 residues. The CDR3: CASSIRGGTGGTDTQYF. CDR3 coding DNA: TGTGCCAGCAGCATCAGAGGGGGGACAGGGGGCACAGATACGCAGTATTTT.

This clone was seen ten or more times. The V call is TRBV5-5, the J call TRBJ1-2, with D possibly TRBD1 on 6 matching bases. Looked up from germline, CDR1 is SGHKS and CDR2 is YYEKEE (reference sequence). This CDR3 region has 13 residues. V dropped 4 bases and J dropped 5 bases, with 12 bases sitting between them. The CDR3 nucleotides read TGTGCCAGCAGCACCGACAGGACTTATGGCTACACCTTC. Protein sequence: CASSTDRTYGYTF.

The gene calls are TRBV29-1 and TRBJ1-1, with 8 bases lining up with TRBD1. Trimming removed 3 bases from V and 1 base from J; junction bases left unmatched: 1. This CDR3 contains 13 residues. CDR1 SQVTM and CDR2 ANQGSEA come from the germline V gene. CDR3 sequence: CSVEGTGNTEAFF. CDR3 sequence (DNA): TGCAGCGTTGAGGGGACAGGGAACACTGAAGCTTTCTTT.

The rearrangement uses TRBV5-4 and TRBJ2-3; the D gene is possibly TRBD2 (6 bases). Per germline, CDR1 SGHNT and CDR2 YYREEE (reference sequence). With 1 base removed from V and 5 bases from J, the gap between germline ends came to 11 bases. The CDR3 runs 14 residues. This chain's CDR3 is CASSLPGAVDTQYF. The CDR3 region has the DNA TGTGCCAGCAGCTTGCCGGGAGCTGTAGATACGCAGTATTTT. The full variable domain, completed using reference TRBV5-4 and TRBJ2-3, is ETGVTQSPTHLIKTRGQQVTLRCSSQSGHNTVSWYQQALGQGPQFIFQYYREEENGRGNFPPRFSGLQFPNYSSELNVNALELDDSALYLCASSLPGAVDTQYFGPGTRLTVL.

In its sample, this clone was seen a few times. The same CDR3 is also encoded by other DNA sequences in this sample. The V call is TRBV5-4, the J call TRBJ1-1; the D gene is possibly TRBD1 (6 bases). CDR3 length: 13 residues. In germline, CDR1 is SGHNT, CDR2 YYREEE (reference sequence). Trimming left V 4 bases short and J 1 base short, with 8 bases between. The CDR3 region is CASSADRNTEAFF. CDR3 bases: TGTGCCAGCAGCGCGGACAGGAACACTGAAGCTTTCTTT.

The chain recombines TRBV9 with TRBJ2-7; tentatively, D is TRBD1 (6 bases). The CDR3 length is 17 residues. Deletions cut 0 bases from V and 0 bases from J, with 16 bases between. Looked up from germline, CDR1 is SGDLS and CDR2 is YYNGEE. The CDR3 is CASSVGFREGGSYEQYF. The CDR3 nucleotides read TGTGCCAGCAGCGTAGGATTTCGGGAAGGGGGCTCCTACGAGCAGTACTTC.

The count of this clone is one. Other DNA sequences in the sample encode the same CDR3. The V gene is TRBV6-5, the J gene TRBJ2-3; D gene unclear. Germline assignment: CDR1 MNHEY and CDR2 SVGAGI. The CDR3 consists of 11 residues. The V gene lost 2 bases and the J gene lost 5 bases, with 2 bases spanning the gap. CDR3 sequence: CASSYLDTQYF. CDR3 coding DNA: TGTGCCAGCAGTTACCTAGATACGCAGTATTTT.

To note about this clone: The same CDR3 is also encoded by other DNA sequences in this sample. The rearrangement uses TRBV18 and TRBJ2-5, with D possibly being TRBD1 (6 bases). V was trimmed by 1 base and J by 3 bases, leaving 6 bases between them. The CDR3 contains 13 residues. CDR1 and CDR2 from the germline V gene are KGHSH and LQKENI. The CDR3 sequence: CASSPRTEETQYF. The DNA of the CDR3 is TGTGCCAGCTCACCACGGACAGAAGAGACCCAGTACTTC.

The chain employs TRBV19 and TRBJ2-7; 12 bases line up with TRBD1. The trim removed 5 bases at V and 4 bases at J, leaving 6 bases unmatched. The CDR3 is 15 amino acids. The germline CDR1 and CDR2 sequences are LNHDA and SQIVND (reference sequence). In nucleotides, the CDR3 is TGTGCCAGTAGTGCGGGACAGGGGGCGCCTTACGAGCAGTACTTC. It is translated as CASSAGQGAPYEQYF.

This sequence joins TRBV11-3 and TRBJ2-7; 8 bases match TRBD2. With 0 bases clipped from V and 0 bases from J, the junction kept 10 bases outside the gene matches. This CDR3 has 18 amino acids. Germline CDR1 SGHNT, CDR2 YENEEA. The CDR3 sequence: CASSLDQKTSGLSYEQYF. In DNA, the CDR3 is TGTGCCAGCAGCTTAGATCAGAAAACTAGCGGACTCTCCTACGAGCAGTACTTC.

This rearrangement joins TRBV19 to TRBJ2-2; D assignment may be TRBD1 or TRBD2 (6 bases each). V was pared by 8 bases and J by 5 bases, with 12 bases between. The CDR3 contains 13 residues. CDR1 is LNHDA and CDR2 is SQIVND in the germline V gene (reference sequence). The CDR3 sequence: CASVGGRTGELFF. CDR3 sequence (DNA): TGTGCCAGTGTTGGGGGGCGAACCGGGGAGCTGTTTTTT.

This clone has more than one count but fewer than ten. CDR3 nucleotides: TGTGCCTGGCAGGGGGCAGGAAAATCCTACGAGCAGTACTTC. Translated, it gives CAWQGAGKSYEQYF. J is TRBJ2-7 and V is TRBV30; 8 nucleotides align to TRBD1. The germline V gene has CDR1 GTSNPN and CDR2 SVGIG (reference sequence). The CDR3 has 14 amino acids. The J segment lost 1 base and the V segment lost 5 bases, leaving 7 bases of the junction unmatched.

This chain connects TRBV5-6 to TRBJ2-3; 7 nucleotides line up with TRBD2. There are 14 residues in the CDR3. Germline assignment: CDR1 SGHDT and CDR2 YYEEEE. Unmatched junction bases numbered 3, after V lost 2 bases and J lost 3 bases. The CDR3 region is CASSFGGKTDTQYF. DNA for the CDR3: TGTGCCAGCAGCTTCGGGGGGAAAACAGATACGCAGTATTTT.

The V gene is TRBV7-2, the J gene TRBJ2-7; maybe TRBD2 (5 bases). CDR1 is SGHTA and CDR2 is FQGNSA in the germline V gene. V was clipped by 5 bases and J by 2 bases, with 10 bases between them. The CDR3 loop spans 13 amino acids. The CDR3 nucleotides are TGTGCCAGCAGCCCGGGGTGGGCCTACGAGCAGTACTTC. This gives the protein CASSPGWAYEQYF.

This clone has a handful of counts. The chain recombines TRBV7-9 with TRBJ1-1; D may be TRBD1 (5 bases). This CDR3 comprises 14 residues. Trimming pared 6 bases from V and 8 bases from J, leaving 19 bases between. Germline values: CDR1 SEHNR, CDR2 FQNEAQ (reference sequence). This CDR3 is CASRAKGQIGEAFF. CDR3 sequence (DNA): TGTGCCAGCAGAGCAAAGGGGCAGATCGGGGAAGCTTTCTTT.

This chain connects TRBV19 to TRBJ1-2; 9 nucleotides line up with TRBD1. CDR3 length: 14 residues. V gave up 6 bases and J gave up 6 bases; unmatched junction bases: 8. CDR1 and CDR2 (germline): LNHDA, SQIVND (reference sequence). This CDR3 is CASRINRGRDGYTF. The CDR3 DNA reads TGTGCCAGTAGAATCAACAGGGGGCGCGATGGCTACACCTTC.

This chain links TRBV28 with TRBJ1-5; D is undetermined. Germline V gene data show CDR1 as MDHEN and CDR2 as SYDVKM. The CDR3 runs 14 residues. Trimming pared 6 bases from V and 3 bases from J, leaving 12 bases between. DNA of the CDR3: TGTGCCAGCAGCCCCGTGGGCCCCAATCAGCCCCAGCATTTT. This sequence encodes CASSPVGPNQPQHF.

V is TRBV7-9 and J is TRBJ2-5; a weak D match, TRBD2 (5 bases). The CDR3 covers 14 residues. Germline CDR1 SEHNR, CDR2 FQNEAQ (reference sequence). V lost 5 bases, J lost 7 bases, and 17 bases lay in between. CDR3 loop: CASSLTGGGGTQYF. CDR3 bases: TGTGCCAGCAGCCTCACGGGCGGAGGAGGGACCCAGTACTTC.

The CDR3 spells CASSPPSAGPTGELFF. DNA of the CDR3: TGTGCCAGCTCACCACCATCGGCAGGGCCCACCGGGGAGCTGTTTTTT. The chain is built from TRBV18 and TRBJ2-2; possibly TRBD1 for D (5 bases). Trimming left V 0 bases short and J 4 bases short, with 12 bases between. The CDR3 extends over 16 amino acids. Germline V gene sequence: CDR1 KGHSH, CDR2 LQKENI.

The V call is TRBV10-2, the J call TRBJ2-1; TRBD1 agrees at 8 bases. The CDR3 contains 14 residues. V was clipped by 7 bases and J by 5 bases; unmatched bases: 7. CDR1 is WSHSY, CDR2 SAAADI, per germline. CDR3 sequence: CASTGRGQDNEQFF. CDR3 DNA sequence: TGCGCCAGCACCGGCAGGGGGCAGGACAATGAGCAGTTCTTC.

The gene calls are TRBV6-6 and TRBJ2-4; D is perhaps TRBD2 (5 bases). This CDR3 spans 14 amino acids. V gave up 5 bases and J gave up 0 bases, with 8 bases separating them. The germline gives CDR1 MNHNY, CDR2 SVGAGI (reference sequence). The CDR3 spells CASSQDLAKNIQYF. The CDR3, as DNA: TGTGCCAGCAGTCAGGACTTAGCCAAAAACATTCAGTACTTC.

CDR3 residues: CASSPLKGASQPQHF. The CDR3 DNA follows: TGTGCCAGCTCGCCCCTCAAGGGGGCCAGTCAGCCCCAGCATTTT. The genes are TRBV18 and TRBJ1-5; TRBD1 agrees at 7 bases. Germline trimming cut 6 bases from V and 6 bases from J; bases unmatched to any gene: 11. This CDR3 region has 15 residues. CDR1 KGHSH and CDR2 LQKENI come from the germline V gene.

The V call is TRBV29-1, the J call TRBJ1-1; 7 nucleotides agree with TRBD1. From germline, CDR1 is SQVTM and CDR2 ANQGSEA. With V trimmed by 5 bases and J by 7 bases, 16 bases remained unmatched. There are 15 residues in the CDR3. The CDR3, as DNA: TGCAGCGTTCGTCCCGGGACAGAGGGGTTTAGTGAAGCTTTCTTT. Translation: CSVRPGTEGFSEAFF.

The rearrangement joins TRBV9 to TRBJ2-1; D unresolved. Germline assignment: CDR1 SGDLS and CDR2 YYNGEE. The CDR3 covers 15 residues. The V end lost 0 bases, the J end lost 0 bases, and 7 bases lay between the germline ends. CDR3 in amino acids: CASSVAIISYNEQFF. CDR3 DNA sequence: TGTGCCAGCAGCGTAGCTATAATCTCCTACAATGAGCAGTTCTTC.

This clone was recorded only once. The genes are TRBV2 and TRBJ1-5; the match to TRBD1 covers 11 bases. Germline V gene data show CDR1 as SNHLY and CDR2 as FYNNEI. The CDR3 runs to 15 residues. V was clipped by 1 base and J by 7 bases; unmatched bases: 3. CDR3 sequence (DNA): TGTGCCAGCAGTGAAGGGACAGGGGGCCTCCAGCCCCAGCATTTT. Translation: CASSEGTGGLQPQHF.

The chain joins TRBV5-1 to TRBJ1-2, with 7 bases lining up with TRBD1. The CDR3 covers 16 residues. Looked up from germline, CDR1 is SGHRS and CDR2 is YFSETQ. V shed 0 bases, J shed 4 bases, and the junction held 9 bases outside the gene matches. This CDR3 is CASSLGDRDLPYGYTF. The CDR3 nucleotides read TGCGCCAGCAGCTTGGGCGACAGGGACCTACCCTATGGCTACACCTTC.

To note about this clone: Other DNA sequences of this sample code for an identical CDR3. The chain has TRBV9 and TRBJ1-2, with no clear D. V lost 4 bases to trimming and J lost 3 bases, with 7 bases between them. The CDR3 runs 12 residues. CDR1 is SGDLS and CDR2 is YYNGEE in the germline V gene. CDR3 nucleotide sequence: TGTGCCAGCAGCCCAGGAGACTATGGCTACACCTTC. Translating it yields CASSPGDYGYTF.

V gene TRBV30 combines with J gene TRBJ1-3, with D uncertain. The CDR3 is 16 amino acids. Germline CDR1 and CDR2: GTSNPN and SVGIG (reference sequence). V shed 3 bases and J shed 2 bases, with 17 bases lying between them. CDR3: CAWRLGYGPAGNTIYF. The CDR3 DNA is TGTGCCTGGAGACTGGGGTACGGGCCGGCTGGAAACACCATATATTTT.

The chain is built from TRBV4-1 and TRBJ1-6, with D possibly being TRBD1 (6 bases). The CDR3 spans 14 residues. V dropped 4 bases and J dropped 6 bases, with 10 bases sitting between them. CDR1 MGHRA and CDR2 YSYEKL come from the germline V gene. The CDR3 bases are TGCGCCAGCAGCCTGACAGGAGGTAATTCACCCCTCCACTTT. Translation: CASSLTGGNSPLHF.